This TCR beta chain comes out of a study of T cell responses to AZD1222 COVID-19 vaccine. V lost 3 bases to trimming and J lost 1 base, with 7 bases between them. The CDR3 spans 14 residues. Germline V CDR1 and CDR2: KGHSH, LQKENI. Some clones are missing from TCRdb's copy, which holds only in-frame ones; the method was immunoSEQ multiplex PCR. The table includes roughly 70,000 clones, 85% to 90% detected once. Whole-study results and caveats: Vaccination with two AZD1222 doses was followed by a rise in Spike-specific TCR breadth and depth.

With respect to this clone: Antigen unknown.

The sequenced sample was peripheral blood, obtained 28 days after the second dose of the MenACWY control vaccine. The TCR was taken from an adult who received the MenACWY meningococcal vaccine as a control. The V gene is TRBV18, the J gene TRBJ1-5; D uncertain. CDR3 nucleotides: TGTGCCAGCTCACCTGCCCGGAGCAATCAGCCCCAGCATTTT. Translation gives CASSPARSNQPQHF.